This entry lists 25 T cell receptor beta chains sequenced from one sample in a study of blood T cell repertoires in COVID-19. The repertoire was sequenced with immunoSEQ multiplex PCR; TCRdb's copy has only in-frame clones and lacks some. The data contain more than 110,000 clones, 76% of them singletons. Sequencing was performed on peripheral blood. The receptors derive from a woman of 80 years or more with active or convalescent COVID-19.

This clone was seen only once. The chain employs TRBV7-9 and TRBJ2-4; D not certain. This CDR3 spans 15 amino acids. Trimming removed 1 base at V and 7 bases at J, with 14 bases between. In germline, CDR1 is SEHNR, CDR2 FQNEAQ (reference sequence). The CDR3, as DNA: TGTGCCAGCAGCTTAGTGAGTTCGTCGAAGAACATTCAGTACTTC. Translation gives CASSLVSSSKNIQYF.

The rearrangement joins TRBV27 to TRBJ2-6; no firm D call. Germline-derived CDR1 and CDR2 are MNHEY and SMNVEV (reference sequence). The germline V and J ends were trimmed by 1 base and 0 bases, with 7 bases remaining between them. This CDR3 region has 16 residues. The CDR3 spells CASSLYSLSGANVLTF. CDR3 coding DNA: TGTGCCAGCAGTTTATACAGCCTCTCTGGGGCCAACGTCCTGACTTTC. Together with reference TRBV27 and TRBJ2-6, the CDR3 gives the full variable domain: EAQVTQNPRYLITVTGKKLTVTCSQNMNHEYMSWYRQDPGLGLRQIYYSMNVEVTDKGDVPEGYKVSRKEKRNFPLILESPSPNQTSLYFCASSLYSLSGANVLTFGAGSRLTVL.

The V and J genes are TRBV19 and TRBJ2-3, with a weak D call TRBD1 (7 bases). The length of the CDR3 is 16 residues. The V gene lost 6 bases and the J gene lost 2 bases, with 18 bases spanning the gap. Germline V gene data show CDR1 as LNHDA and CDR2 as SQIVND (reference sequence). This chain's CDR3 is CASSRGTVGLTDTQYF. In DNA form, the CDR3 reads TGTGCCAGTAGCCGGGGGACAGTCGGACTCACAGATACGCAGTATTTT.

The chain uses TRBV4-3 and TRBJ1-1; no definite D call. CDR1 is LGHNA, CDR2 YSLEER, per germline. The ends were cut back, 0 bases at V and 4 bases at J, with 12 bases in the middle. This CDR3 region has 15 residues. CDR3 sequence: CASSQDAGWGTEAFF. The CDR3, as DNA: TGCGCCAGCAGCCAAGACGCGGGTTGGGGCACTGAAGCTTTCTTT.

The genes are TRBV4-3 and TRBJ2-7; maybe TRBD1 (5 bases). The germline gives CDR1 LGHNA, CDR2 YSLEER. The CDR3 covers 15 residues. V was clipped by 0 bases and J by 2 bases, with 11 bases between them. This CDR3 reads CASSQEGADAYEQYF. Here the CDR3 DNA reads TGCGCCAGCAGCCAAGAAGGGGCGGATGCCTACGAGCAGTACTTC.

The V gene is TRBV4-2, the J gene TRBJ1-1; 8 nucleotides agree with TRBD1. Germline V CDR1 and CDR2: LGHNA, YNFKEQ. The CDR3 has 18 residues. V shed 1 base and J 1 base; nucleotides not matched to a gene: 11. CDR3 DNA sequence: TGTGCCAGCAGCCAAGGGCCCGGGACAGGACAAGCGAACACTGAAGCTTTCTTT. It specifies CASSQGPGTGQANTEAFF.

This clone has more than one count but fewer than ten. The CDR3: CASSQEGLADYNEQFF. The CDR3 DNA reads TGCGCCAGCAGCCAAGAAGGACTAGCGGATTACAATGAGCAGTTCTTC. The chain joins TRBV4-1 to TRBJ2-1, with 10 bases aligning to TRBD2. The germline V gene encodes CDR1 MGHRA and CDR2 YSYEKL. V lost 0 bases to trimming and J lost 4 bases; unmatched junction nucleotides: 3. The CDR3 is made up of 16 amino acids.

The V call is TRBV11-2, the J call TRBJ2-7; weak D call: TRBD2 (6 bases). The CDR3 is made up of 17 amino acids. Germline-derived CDR1 and CDR2 are SGHAT and FQNNGV. Trimming left V 3 bases short and J 3 bases short, with 21 bases between. CDR3 region: CASSFTGGGISFYEQYF. The CDR3 DNA reads TGTGCCAGCAGCTTCACCGGCGGCGGGATTTCCTTCTACGAGCAGTACTTC.

This clone was counted a few times. The chain recombines TRBV9 with TRBJ1-6, with unresolved D. There are 16 residues in the CDR3. The germline V and J ends were trimmed by 8 bases and 6 bases, with 21 bases remaining between them. CDR1 and CDR2 from the germline V gene are SGDLS and YYNGEE. The CDR3, as DNA: TGTGCCAGTAGACCCGGGAGCCCGAGTGGTAATTCACCCCTCCACTTT. It specifies CASRPGSPSGNSPLHF.

The chain joins TRBV18 to TRBJ1-2; 8 nucleotides match TRBD1. The junction had 11 bases not matched to a gene; V was cut back by 3 bases and J by 8 bases. Germline V gives CDR1 KGHSH, CDR2 LQKENI. This CDR3 region has 15 residues. CDR3 nucleotide sequence: TGTGCCAGCTCACCTCCGACAGGGGCCCAGAAGGGCTACACCTTC. Residues: CASSPPTGAQKGYTF.

The chain uses TRBV4-1 and TRBJ1-2; D might be TRBD1 (6 bases). V lost 1 base to trimming and J lost 7 bases, with 16 bases between them. This CDR3 comprises 15 residues. Germline-derived CDR1 and CDR2 are MGHRA and YSYEKL. The CDR3 protein is CASSQAAGAVGGYTF. In DNA form, the CDR3 reads TGCGCCAGCAGCCAAGCGGCGGGGGCAGTGGGTGGCTACACCTTC.

V gene TRBV6-5 combines with J gene TRBJ1-2; 8 bases fit TRBD1. V trimming: 4 bases; J trimming: 2 bases; junction bases outside the gene matches: 6. The CDR3 consists of 15 residues. CDR1 is MNHEY and CDR2 is SVGAGI in the germline V gene. CDR3 residues: CASSLLGTGNYGYTF. CDR3 sequence (DNA): TGTGCCAGCAGTTTACTTGGGACAGGCAACTATGGCTACACCTTC.

This clone has a single count. This chain uses TRBV19 with TRBJ1-5, with D hard to call. Germline-derived CDR1 and CDR2 are LNHDA and SQIVND (reference sequence). V was clipped by 1 base and J by 3 bases, with 13 bases between them. This CDR3 has 16 residues. The CDR3 DNA reads TGTGCCAGTAGTATAGTCCACGCCGGAGCCAATCAGCCCCAGCATTTT. Its translation is CASSIVHAGANQPQHF.

V gene TRBV5-1 combines with J gene TRBJ1-1; D is ambiguous. The length of the CDR3 is 15 residues. The V and J ends lost 0 bases and 3 bases respectively, with 12 bases between them. Germline V gene lookup returns CDR1 SGHRS and CDR2 YFSETQ. The CDR3 loop reads CASSLDGRRDTEAFF. CDR3 DNA sequence: TGCGCCAGCAGCTTGGACGGCAGGAGGGACACTGAAGCTTTCTTT.

This chain connects TRBV7-6 to TRBJ2-5; D is possibly TRBD1 (5 bases). Germline V lookup: CDR1 SGHVS, CDR2 FNYEAQ. V was shortened by 3 bases and J by 5 bases, with 19 bases between the two germline ends. The CDR3 length is 16 residues. The DNA of the CDR3 is TGTGCCAGCAGCTTCCGGGCCCAGGGTCGTTGGGAGACCCAGTACTTC. Encoded protein: CASSFRAQGRWETQYF. Full variable domain (remainder filled in from reference TRBV7-6 and TRBJ2-5): GAGVSQSPRYKVTKRGQDVALRCDPISGHVSLYWYRQALGQGPEFLTYFNYEAQQDKSGLPNDRFSAERPEGSISTLTIQRTEQRDSAMYRCASSFRAQGRWETQYFGPGTRLLVL.

The V call is TRBV28, the J call TRBJ1-6; D might be TRBD1 (6 bases). Trimming pared 3 bases from V and 7 bases from J, leaving 13 bases between. The germline V gene has CDR1 MDHEN and CDR2 SYDVKM. The CDR3 extends over 15 amino acids. The CDR3 spells CASSLGQGPNSPLHF. CDR3 nucleotides: TGTGCCAGCAGTTTGGGACAAGGTCCAAATTCACCCCTCCACTTT.

This chain connects TRBV12-3 or TRBV12-4 to TRBJ1-3; D may be TRBD1 (6 bases). The V end lost 6 bases, the J end lost 6 bases, and 12 bases lay between the germline ends. CDR3 length equals 13 residues. The CDR3 sequence is CASSRGDENTIYF. DNA for the CDR3: TGTGCCAGCAGCAGGGGTGACGAAAACACCATATATTTT.

This clone was recorded many times. This chain uses TRBV5-1 with TRBJ2-2; no firm D call. CDR1 and CDR2 (germline): SGHRS, YFSETQ. This CDR3 spans 18 amino acids. Trimming removed 4 bases from V and 8 bases from J, with 27 bases in between. This CDR3 reads CASSPSLSTLGSAGELFF. CDR3 DNA sequence: TGCGCCAGCAGCCCCTCCCTCTCAACCCTAGGCAGTGCTGGGGAGCTGTTTTTT.

The chain couples TRBV3-1 (or the pseudogene TRBV3-2) to TRBJ1-2; the match to TRBD1 covers 11 bases. From germline, CDR1 is LGHDT and CDR2 YNNKEL (reference sequence). Trimming took 3 bases from V and 10 from J; bases not matched to a gene: 7. This CDR3 is built from 14 residues. The CDR3 region is CASSHKGQGASYTF. CDR3 DNA sequence: TGTGCCAGCAGCCATAAAGGACAGGGGGCCTCCTACACCTTC.

The genes are TRBV2 and TRBJ2-2; a weak D match, TRBD1 (6 bases). Per germline, CDR1 SNHLY and CDR2 FYNNEI. With 3 bases removed from V and 1 base from J, the gap between germline ends came to 9 bases. CDR3 length: 15 amino acids. Written as DNA, the CDR3 is TGTGCCAGCAGTGAGGGGGCAAGGAACACCGGGGAGCTGTTTTTT. Its translation is CASSEGARNTGELFF.

The gene calls are TRBV5-4 and TRBJ2-5; 9 nucleotides match TRBD2. This CDR3 is built from 16 residues. After removal of 4 bases from V and 4 bases from J, the junction contained 11 bases not matched to a gene. Germline lookup yields CDR1 SGHNT and CDR2 YYREEE (reference sequence). The CDR3 is CASSPPSRGGAETQYF. CDR3 sequence (DNA): TGTGCCAGCAGCCCCCCCTCGCGGGGGGGTGCAGAGACCCAGTACTTC.

This chain connects TRBV19 to TRBJ2-2; 13 positions agree with TRBD2. Trimming cost V 6 bases and J 4 bases; bases outside gene matches: 5. Germline V lookup: CDR1 LNHDA, CDR2 SQIVND (reference sequence). The length of the CDR3 is 16 residues. This CDR3 is CASRRLAGGGTGELFF. The CDR3, as DNA: TGTGCCAGTAGGAGACTAGCGGGGGGCGGCACCGGGGAGCTGTTTTTT.

Here the CDR3 DNA reads TGTGCCAGCAGATTTCAGGGCAACACTGAAGCTTTCTTT. It encodes CASRFQGNTEAFF. V and J are TRBV6-6 and TRBJ1-1; maybe TRBD1 (5 bases). This CDR3 has 13 amino acids. In germline, CDR1 is MNHNY, CDR2 SVGAGI (reference sequence). Trimming cost V 6 bases and J 2 bases, with 10 bases left between them.

This rearrangement joins TRBV19 to TRBJ2-2; maybe TRBD1 (6 bases). Germline CDR1 reads LNHDA; CDR2 reads SQIVND (reference sequence). Trimming stripped 3 bases from V and 4 bases from J, with 12 bases between. This CDR3 is 15 amino acids long. DNA for the CDR3: TGTGCCAGTAGTATGCTTTGGGGGCGCACCGGGGAGCTGTTTTTT. Residues: CASSMLWGRTGELFF. Looking up the rest from reference TRBV19 and TRBJ2-2 gives the full variable domain: DGGITQSPKYLFRKEGQNVTLSCEQNLNHDAMYWYRQDPGQGLRLIYYSQIVNDFQKGDIAEGYSVSREKKESFPLTVTSAQKNPTAFYLCASSMLWGRTGELFFGEGSRLTVL.

The chain carries TRBV19 and TRBJ1-1; 7 positions match TRBD1. This CDR3 contains 14 residues. The germline CDR1 and CDR2 sequences are LNHDA and SQIVND (reference sequence). V lost 5 bases and J lost 4; bases outside the gene matches: 7. The DNA of the CDR3 is TGTGCCAGTAGTTGGCAGGGGGAAAGCACTGAAGCTTTCTTT. It translates to CASSWQGESTEAFF.